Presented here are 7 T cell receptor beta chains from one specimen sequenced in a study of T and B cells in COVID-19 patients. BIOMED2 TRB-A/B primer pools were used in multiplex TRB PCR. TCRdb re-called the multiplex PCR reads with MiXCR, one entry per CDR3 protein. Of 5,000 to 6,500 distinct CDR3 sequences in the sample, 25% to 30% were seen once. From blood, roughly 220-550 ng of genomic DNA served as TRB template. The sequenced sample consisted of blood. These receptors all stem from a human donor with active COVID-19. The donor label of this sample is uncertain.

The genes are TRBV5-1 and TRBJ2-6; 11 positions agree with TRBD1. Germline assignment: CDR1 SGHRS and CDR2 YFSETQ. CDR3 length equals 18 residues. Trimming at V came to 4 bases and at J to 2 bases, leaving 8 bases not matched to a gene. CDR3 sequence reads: CASSRGGTGGTGANVLTF. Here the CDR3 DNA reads TGCGCCAGCAGCCGGGGGGGGACAGGGGGTACTGGGGCCAACGTCCTGACTTTC.

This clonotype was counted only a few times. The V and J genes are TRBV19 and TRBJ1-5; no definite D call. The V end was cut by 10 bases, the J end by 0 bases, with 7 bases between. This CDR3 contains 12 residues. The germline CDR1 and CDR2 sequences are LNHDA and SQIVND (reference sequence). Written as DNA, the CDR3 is TGTGCCACCCGGGGTAGCAATCAGCCCCAGCATTTT. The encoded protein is CATRGSNQPQHF.

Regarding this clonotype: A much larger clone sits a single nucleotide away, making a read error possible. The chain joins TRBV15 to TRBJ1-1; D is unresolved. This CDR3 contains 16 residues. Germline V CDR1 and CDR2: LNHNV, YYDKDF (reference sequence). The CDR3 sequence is CAISRGQDGLNTEAFF. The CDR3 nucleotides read TGTGCCATCAGCAGAGGGCAGGACGGTTTGAACACTGAAGCTTTCTTT.

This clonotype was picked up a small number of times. The CDR3 region is CASSANRGLETQYF. In DNA form, the CDR3 reads TGTGCCAGCTCAGCAAACAGGGGGCTGGAGACCCAGTACTTC. The V call is TRBV18, the J call TRBJ2-5; 9 nucleotides line up with TRBD1. This CDR3 is built from 14 residues. Germline V lookup: CDR1 KGHSH, CDR2 LQKENI. After removal of 5 bases from V and 5 bases from J, the junction contained 6 bases not matched to a gene.

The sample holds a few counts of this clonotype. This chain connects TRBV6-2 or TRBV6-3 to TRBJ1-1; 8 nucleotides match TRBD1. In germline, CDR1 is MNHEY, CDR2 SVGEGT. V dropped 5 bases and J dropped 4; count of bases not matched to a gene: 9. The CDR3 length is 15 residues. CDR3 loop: CASSESTTGGTEAFF. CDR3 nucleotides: TGTGCCAGCAGTGAATCAACCACAGGGGGCACTGAAGCTTTCTTT.

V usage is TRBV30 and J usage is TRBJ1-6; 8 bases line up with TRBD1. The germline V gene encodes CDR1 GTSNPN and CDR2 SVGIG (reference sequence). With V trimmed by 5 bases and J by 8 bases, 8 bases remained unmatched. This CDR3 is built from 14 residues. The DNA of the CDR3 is TGTGCCTGGGACGGACAGGGTGGCTATTCACCCCTCCACTTT. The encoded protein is CAWDGQGGYSPLHF.

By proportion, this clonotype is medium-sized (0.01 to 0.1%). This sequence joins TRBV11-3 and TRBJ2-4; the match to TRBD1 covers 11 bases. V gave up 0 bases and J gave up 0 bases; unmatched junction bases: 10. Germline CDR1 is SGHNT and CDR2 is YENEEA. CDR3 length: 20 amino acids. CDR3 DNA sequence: TGTGCCAGCAGCTTAGATCAGGGCGGGACAGGGGGGTTAGCCAAAAACATTCAGTACTTC. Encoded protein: CASSLDQGGTGGLAKNIQYF.